This entry is about one TCR beta chain. Its cognate antigen is unknown. The data originate from a study of T cell repertoires in cytomegalovirus infection. Overall study: Matching HLA type and CMV infection were both indicated by public TCR beta signatures.

The CDR3 is 14 amino acids. CDR1 and CDR2 from the germline V gene are SGHRS and YFSETQ. V was pared by 0 bases and J by 2 bases, with 8 bases between. Study findings and constraints: HLA-C-restricted CMV clonotypes gave the most frequent clonotype in two of eight donors.

One entry per CDR3 protein results from TCRdb running MiXCR on the reads. The sample records more than 85,000 distinct CDR3 sequences, about 30% being singletons. The sequenced sample was CD8+ T cells from cultured PBMCs, obtained from culture after CMV antigen stimulation. The chain joins TRBV5-1 to TRBJ1-1; D ambiguous. The clonotype was recovered from a human donor in good health (CMV status not recorded). Some clones in this sample may be carry-over from other donors' samples. As DNA, the CDR3 is TGCGCCAGCAGCTTGGGGGAATTCAACACTGAAGCTTTCTTT. Protein: CASSLGEFNTEAFF.